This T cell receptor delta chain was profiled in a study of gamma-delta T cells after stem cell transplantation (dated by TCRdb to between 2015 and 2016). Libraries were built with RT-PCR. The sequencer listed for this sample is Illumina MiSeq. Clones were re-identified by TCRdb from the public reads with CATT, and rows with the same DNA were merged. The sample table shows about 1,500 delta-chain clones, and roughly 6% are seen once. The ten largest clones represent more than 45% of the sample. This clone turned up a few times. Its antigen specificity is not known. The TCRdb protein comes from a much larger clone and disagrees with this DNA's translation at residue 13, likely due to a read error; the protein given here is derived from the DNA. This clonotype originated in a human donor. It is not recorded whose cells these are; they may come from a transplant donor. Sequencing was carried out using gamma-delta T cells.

CDR3 sequence: CACDPLMLGDEDADKLIF. The base sequence is TGTGCCTGTGACCCCTTAATGCTGGGGGACGAAGACGCCGATAAACTCATCTTT. The chain is assembled from TRDV2 and TRDJ1; 8 bases in between match TRDD3. Taken from cysteine to phenylalanine, the CDR3 has 18 residues. The entry retains the CDR3 DNA only, 54 bases that are in frame from base 1. Unmatched junction bases come to 17, with V trimmed by 3 bases and J by 3 bases. Per the germline V gene, GEAIGNYY is the CDR1 and EKD is the CDR2.